This T cell receptor beta chain emerged from a study of blood T cell repertoires in COVID-19. Germline loops: CDR1 SGHRS, CDR2 YFSETQ. This CDR3 contains 15 residues. Losses at the gene ends were 8 bases for V and 2 bases for J; bases not matched to a gene: 8. TCRdb keeps only in-frame clones here, not all; method: immunoSEQ multiplex PCR. The table has about 220,000 clones, 80% to 90% seen once. The rearrangement uses TRBV5-1 and TRBJ2-2; 8 nucleotides align to TRBD2. This clonotype originated in a woman aged 60-75 years who had recovered from COVID-19. Sequenced material: peripheral blood. DNA for the CDR3: TGCGCCAGTTCGAGCGGGGGAGAAAACACCGGGGAGCTGTTTTTT. It codes for CASSSGGENTGELFF. The full variable domain, in which reference TRBV5-1 and TRBJ2-2 provide the parts outside the CDR3, is KAGVTQTPRYLIKTRGQQVTLSCSPISGHRSVSWYQQTPGQGLQFLFEYFSETQRNKGNFPGRFSGRQFSNSRSEMNVSTLELGDSALYLCASSSGGENTGELFFGEGSRLTVL.